The rows below give T cell receptor beta chains drawn from one sample of a study of T-cell memory formation after mild COVID-19. TCRdb analysed the 5' RACE reads with MiXCR anew, one entry per CDR3 protein. The sample records around 510,000 distinct CDR3 sequences, roughly 22% being singletons. Input material: PBMCs or a T cell subset sorted from them (not recorded which). The receptors derive from an adult woman who had mild COVID-19 (a few samples of this study predate the infection). Cell type and time point are not known. Each CDR3 is given with its conserved first and last residue. A D gene is named only where the DNA matches it firmly. Clone size, where shown, is once, few, many, or a class for clones that have expanded.

D	J	size	V	DNA	CDR3
TRBD1	TRBJ1-4	few	TRBV24-1	TGTGCCACCAGTGACGCCGGGACAGGGGGCAACGAAAAACTGTTTTTT	CATSDAGTGGNEKLFF
.	TRBJ1-1	few	TRBV5-1	TGCGCCAGCAGCTTGGCAGGCGGCCCCAACACTGAAGCTTTCTTT	CASSLAGGPNTEAFF
TRBD1	TRBJ2-2	few	TRBV5-1	TGCGCCAGCAGCTCTACAGGGGAAGGGGAGCTGTTTTTT	CASSSTGEGELFF
.	TRBJ2-4	many	TRBV7-2	TGTGCCAGCAGCACCTTAGGGCCCCAGTACTTC	CASSTLGPQYF
.	TRBJ1-1	.	TRBV20-1	TGCAGTGCTAGATCACACCGGGTCTTGAACACTGAAGCTTTCTTT	CSARSHRVLNTEAFF
TRBD2	TRBJ2-3	.	TRBV7-2	TGTGCCAGCAGCCGGAAGACTAGCGGGGGGGTGAGCACAGATACGCAGTATTTT	CASSRKTSGGVSTDTQYF
.	TRBJ1-3	.	TRBV3-1	TGTGCCAGCAGCCATTTCTCTGGAAACACCATATATTTT	CASSHFSGNTIYF
TRBD2	TRBJ2-3	.	TRBV24-1	TGTGCCACCAGTGAATCCGGGACTAGCGTTTCAGATACGCAGTATTTT	CATSESGTSVSDTQYF
TRBD2	TRBJ2-3	many	TRBV20-1	TGCAGTGCTAGGGCCTCGTGGACTAGCGGGAGCACAGATACGCAGTATTTT	CSARASWTSGSTDTQYF
TRBD2	TRBJ2-5	.	TRBV4-1	TGCGCCAGCAGCCAAGGGATGGGGCTAGCGGGAGTTACGGAGACCCAGTACTTC	CASSQGMGLAGVTETQYF
.	TRBJ1-5	.	TRBV20-1	TGCAGTGCTAGAGATGGTCAGGGGACTGGGCCCCAGCATTTT	CSARDGQGTGPQHF
TRBD1	TRBJ1-5	few	TRBV28	TGTGCCAGCAGTTTATACCAGGGGGGGAGCAATCAGCCCCAGCATTTT	CASSLYQGGSNQPQHF
TRBD2	TRBJ2-5	.	TRBV7-9	TGTGCCGGCAGCTTAGCGGGAGGCCAAGAGACCCAGTACTTC	CAGSLAGGQETQYF
.	TRBJ2-7	.	TRBV6-2/TRBV6-3	TGTGCCAGCCGGGGAGAGCCCTCCTACGAGCAGTACTTC	CASRGEPSYEQYF
TRBD1	TRBJ2-5	.	TRBV5-1	TGCGCCAGCAGCGTACAGGGGCAAGAGACCCAGTACTTC	CASSVQGQETQYF
.	TRBJ2-5	.	TRBV5-6	TGTGCCAGCAGCTTCTGGAGTAGGACGAAATTGGGGGAGACCCAGTACTTC	CASSFWSRTKLGETQYF
.	TRBJ1-6	.	TRBV7-9	TGTGCCAGCAGCCCCGACGCTCAGGGCAGGACGAATTCACCCCTCCACTTT	CASSPDAQGRTNSPLHF
.	TRBJ1-1	few	TRBV20-1	TGCAGTGCTAGAAATTCGTCGGGGGGCTGGACTGAAGCTTTCTTT	CSARNSSGGWTEAFF
.	TRBJ2-7	.	TRBV7-9	TGTGCCAGCAGCTTAAAAGGCGGGTCCTACGAGCAGTACTTC	CASSLKGGSYEQYF
.	TRBJ2-2	few	TRBV12-3/TRBV12-4	TGTGCCAGCAGTTCCCAGGGGGGCACCGGGGAGCTGTTTTTT	CASSSQGGTGELFF
.	TRBJ1-5	.	TRBV24-1	TGTGCCACCAGTGATAAGGAAGCGACAGGAAGGGATCAGCCCCAGCATTTT	CATSDKEATGRDQPQHF
TRBD2	TRBJ2-6	.	TRBV12-3/TRBV12-4	TGTGCCAGCAGCCGTAGCGGGGCGGCCAGCTCTGGGGCCAACGTCCTGACTTTC	CASSRSGAASSGANVLTF
.	TRBJ2-5	.	TRBV7-8	TGTGCCAGCAGCTTCAGGGATACGGAGACCCAGTACTTC	CASSFRDTETQYF
TRBD1	TRBJ2-5	.	TRBV15	TGTGCCACCAGCAGAGAGAAGGGGGCGGCGGAGACCCAGTACTTC	CATSREKGAAETQYF
TRBD1	TRBJ2-1	.	TRBV5-1	TGCGCCAGCAGCTTGGGGGGACAGTATGAGCAGTTCTTC	CASSLGGQYEQFF
.	TRBJ1-5	.	TRBV27	TGTGCCAGCAGTTGGACTCCCGGCAATCAGCCCCAGCATTTT	CASSWTPGNQPQHF
.	TRBJ1-2	.	TRBV7-2	TGTGCCAGCAGCTTAGAATGGGGTGAAGGTAGTGGCTACACCTTC	CASSLEWGEGSGYTF
.	TRBJ2-2	.	TRBV24-1	TGTGCCACCAGGAGAAACACCGGGGAGCTGTTTTTT	CATRRNTGELFF
TRBD2	TRBJ2-7	many	TRBV5-1	TGCGCCAGCAGCTTCCCCGAGGGAGGGTCGGACGAGCAGTACTTC	CASSFPEGGSDEQYF
.	TRBJ2-3	.	TRBV20-1	TGCAGTGCTAGACTTGCAACCGGGAGCCAAACAGATACGCAGTATTTT	CSARLATGSQTDTQYF
.	TRBJ2-1	many	TRBV7-9	TGTGCCAGCAGCTCTAGGGAACAGAGCTCCTACAATGAGCAGTTCTTC	CASSSREQSSYNEQFF
TRBD1	TRBJ2-5	.	TRBV6-1	TGTGCCAGCAGGCGGACAGGGGCAGAGACCCAGTACTTC	CASRRTGAETQYF
.	TRBJ1-2	few	TRBV15	TGTGCCACCAGCATTCCCGGGCCCGGGGGCTACACCTTC	CATSIPGPGGYTF
.	TRBJ2-7	.	TRBV12-3/TRBV12-4	TGTGCCAGCAGTCCCGTGGGCCTTGGCCGAAGCGAGCAGTACTTC	CASSPVGLGRSEQYF
TRBD1	TRBJ2-7	.	TRBV9	TGTGCCAGCAGCGTAGAAGGACAGGGGGGCGACGAGCAGTACTTC	CASSVEGQGGDEQYF
.	TRBJ2-3	.	TRBV5-1	TGCGCCAGCAGCCCTAGAGGGGGGGAAGATACGCAGTATTTT	CASSPRGGEDTQYF
.	TRBJ2-7	.	TRBV20-1	TGCAGTGCTAGAGATCTGGAGGGAACTAGCCCCTACGAGCAGTACTTC	CSARDLEGTSPYEQYF
.	TRBJ2-2	.	TRBV7-8	TGTGCCAGCAGCCCACAGGGAGTCAACACCGGGGAGCTGTTTTTT	CASSPQGVNTGELFF
TRBD1	TRBJ2-5	few	TRBV18	TGTGCCAGCTCAAGGGACAGCACCCAAGAGACCCAGTACTTC	CASSRDSTQETQYF
.	TRBJ2-7	.	TRBV25-1	TGTGCCAGCAGTACCCTGTTCTGGAGGGAGCAGTACTTC	CASSTLFWREQYF
.	TRBJ2-3	few	TRBV29-1	TGCAGCGCCACGGATTCGACTTCTCCCGTCACAGATACGCAGTATTTT	CSATDSTSPVTDTQYF
.	TRBJ2-3	.	TRBV7-3	TGTGCCAGCAGCTTAATTCCAGATGGACGGACGCAGTATTTT	CASSLIPDGRTQYF
.	TRBJ2-3	.	TRBV5-1	TGCGCCAGCAGAGCGATCGCCGCAGATACGCAGTATTTT	CASRAIAADTQYF
.	TRBJ2-7	.	TRBV19	TGTGCACCGAGGGTAGTCTCCTACGAGCAGTACTTC	CAPRVVSYEQYF
.	TRBJ2-1	few	TRBV5-1	TGCGCCAGCAGCTTTGATTTTTCCTACAATGAGCAGTTCTTC	CASSFDFSYNEQFF
.	TRBJ1-6	few	TRBV15	TGTGCCACCCGACGAATTGATAATTCACCCCTCCACTTT	CATRRIDNSPLHF
.	TRBJ1-1	few	TRBV10-3	TGTGCCATCAGTGCCCCGAGGAGTGAGGAGATTGCTTTCTTT	CAISAPRSEEIAFF
.	TRBJ1-2	.	TRBV5-1	TGCGCCAGCAGCTTGGAGGGAGATCTTAATGGCTACACCTTC	CASSLEGDLNGYTF
.	TRBJ1-1	few	TRBV5-1	TGCGCCAGCAGCTTGGCCAACAGGGCTACTGAAGCTTTCTTT	CASSLANRATEAFF
TRBD2	TRBJ2-7	.	TRBV5-1	TGCGCCAGCAGCTTGGATAGACTAGCGGGATGGGAGCAGTACTTC	CASSLDRLAGWEQYF
.	TRBJ1-2	.	TRBV25-1	TGTGCCAGCAGGCAGGGAAGTTTGGATGGCTACACCTTC	CASRQGSLDGYTF
TRBD2	TRBJ2-2	.	TRBV7-6	TGTGCCAGCAGCTTCCTAGCGGGGGGGCCCGGGGAGCTGTTTTTT	CASSFLAGGPGELFF
.	TRBJ1-1	.	TRBV21-1	TGTGCCAGCAGCAAAATCGGTAACACTGAAGCTTTCTTT	CASSKIGNTEAFF
.	TRBJ2-1	few	TRBV10-3	TGTGCCATCAGTGAGGCTGAAATCTCCTACAATGAGCAGTTCTTC	CAISEAEISYNEQFF